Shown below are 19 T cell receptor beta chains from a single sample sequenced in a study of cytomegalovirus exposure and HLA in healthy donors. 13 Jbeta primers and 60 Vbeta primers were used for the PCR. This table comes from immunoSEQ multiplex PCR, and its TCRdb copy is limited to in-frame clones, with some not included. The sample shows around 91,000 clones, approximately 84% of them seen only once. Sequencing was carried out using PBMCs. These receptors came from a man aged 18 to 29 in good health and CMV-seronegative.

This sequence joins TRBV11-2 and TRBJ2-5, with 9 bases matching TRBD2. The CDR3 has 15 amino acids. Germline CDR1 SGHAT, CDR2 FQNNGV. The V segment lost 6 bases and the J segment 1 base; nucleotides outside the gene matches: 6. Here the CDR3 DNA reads TGTGCCAGCAGAGAGACTAGCGGATTCCAAGAGACCCAGTACTTC. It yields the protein CASRETSGFQETQYF.

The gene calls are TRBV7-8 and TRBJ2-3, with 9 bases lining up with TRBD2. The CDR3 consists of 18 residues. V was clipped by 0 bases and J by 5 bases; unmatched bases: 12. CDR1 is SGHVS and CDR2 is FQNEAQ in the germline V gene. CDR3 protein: CASSLARGGGRAQDTQYF. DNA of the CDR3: TGTGCCAGCAGCTTAGCGCGAGGTGGCGGGAGGGCCCAAGATACGCAGTATTTT.

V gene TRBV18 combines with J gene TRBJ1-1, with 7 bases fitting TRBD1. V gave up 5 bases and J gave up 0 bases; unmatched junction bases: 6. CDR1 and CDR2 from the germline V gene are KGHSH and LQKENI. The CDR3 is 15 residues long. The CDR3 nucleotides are TGTGCCAGCTCATCTAAGACAGGGATGAACACTGAAGCTTTCTTT. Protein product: CASSSKTGMNTEAFF.

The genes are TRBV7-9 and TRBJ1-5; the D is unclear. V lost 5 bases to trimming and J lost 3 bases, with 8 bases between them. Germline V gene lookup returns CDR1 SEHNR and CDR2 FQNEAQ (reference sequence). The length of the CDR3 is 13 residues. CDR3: CASSPQVNQPQHF. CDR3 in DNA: TGTGCCAGCAGCCCCCAGGTCAATCAGCCCCAGCATTTT.

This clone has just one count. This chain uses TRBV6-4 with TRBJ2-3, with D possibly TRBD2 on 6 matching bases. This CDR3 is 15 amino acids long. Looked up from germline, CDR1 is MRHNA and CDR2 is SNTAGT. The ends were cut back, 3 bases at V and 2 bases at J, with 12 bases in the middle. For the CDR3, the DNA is TGTGCCAGCAGTGAGGGAGGACTGGACACAGATACGCAGTATTTT. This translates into CASSEGGLDTDTQYF.

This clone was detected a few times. Here the CDR3 DNA reads TGTGCCAGCAGCCAAGAAGGGGGAGTCGATGGCTACACCTTC. This gives the protein CASSQEGGVDGYTF. This chain joins TRBV4-2 and TRBJ1-2; D possibly corresponds to TRBD1 (6 bases). The CDR3 has 14 residues. Looked up from germline, CDR1 is LGHNA and CDR2 is YNFKEQ. V gave up 0 bases and J gave up 6 bases, with 11 bases separating them.

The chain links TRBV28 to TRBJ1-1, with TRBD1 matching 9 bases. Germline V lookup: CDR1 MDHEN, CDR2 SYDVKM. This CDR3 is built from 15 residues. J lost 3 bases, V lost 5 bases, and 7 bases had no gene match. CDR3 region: CASSPKQGAYTEAFF. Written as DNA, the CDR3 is TGTGCCAGCAGTCCTAAACAGGGGGCATACACTGAAGCTTTCTTT.

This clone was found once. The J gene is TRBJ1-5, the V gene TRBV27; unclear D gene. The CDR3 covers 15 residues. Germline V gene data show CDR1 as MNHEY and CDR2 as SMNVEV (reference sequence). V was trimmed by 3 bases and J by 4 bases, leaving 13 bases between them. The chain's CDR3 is CASSFEGTRNQPQHF. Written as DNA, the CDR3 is TGTGCCAGCAGTTTTGAGGGTACTAGAAATCAGCCCCAGCATTTT.

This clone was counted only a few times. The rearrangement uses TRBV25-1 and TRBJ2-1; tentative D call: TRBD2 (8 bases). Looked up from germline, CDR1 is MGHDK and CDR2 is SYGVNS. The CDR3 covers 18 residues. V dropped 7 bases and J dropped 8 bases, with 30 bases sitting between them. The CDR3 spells CASTRGANGRVKDYEQFF. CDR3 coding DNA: TGTGCCAGCACCAGGGGGGCGAACGGGAGGGTTAAAGATTATGAGCAGTTCTTC.

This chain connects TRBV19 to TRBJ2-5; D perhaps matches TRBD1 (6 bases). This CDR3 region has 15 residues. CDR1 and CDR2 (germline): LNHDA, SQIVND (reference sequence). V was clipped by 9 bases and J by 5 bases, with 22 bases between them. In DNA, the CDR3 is TGTGCCAGCCGACCGCCCGGGACATCATGGGAGACCCAGTACTTC. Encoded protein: CASRPPGTSWETQYF.

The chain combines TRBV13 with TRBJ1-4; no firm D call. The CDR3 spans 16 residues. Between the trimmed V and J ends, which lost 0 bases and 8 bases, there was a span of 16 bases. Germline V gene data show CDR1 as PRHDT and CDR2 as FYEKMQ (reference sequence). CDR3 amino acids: CASSLGEGMGGEKLFF. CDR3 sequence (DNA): TGTGCCAGCAGCTTAGGCGAGGGAATGGGCGGCGAAAAACTGTTTTTT.

CDR3 residues: CAIRTTTGGPGYTF. The CDR3 bases are TGTGCCATCAGGACCACTACAGGGGGCCCCGGCTACACCTTC. V and J are TRBV10-3 and TRBJ1-2, with TRBD1 identical over 9 bases. Germline assignment: CDR1 ENHRY and CDR2 SYGVKD. V lost 6 bases to trimming and J lost 8 bases; unmatched junction nucleotides: 10. The CDR3 consists of 14 residues.

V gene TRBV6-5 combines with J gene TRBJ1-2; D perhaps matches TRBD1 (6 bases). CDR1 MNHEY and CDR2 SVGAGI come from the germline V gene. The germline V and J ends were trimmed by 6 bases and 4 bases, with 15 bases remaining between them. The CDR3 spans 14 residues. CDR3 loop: CASSRGYSSYGYTF. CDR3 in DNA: TGTGCCAGCAGCAGGGGTTATTCCTCCTATGGCTACACCTTC.

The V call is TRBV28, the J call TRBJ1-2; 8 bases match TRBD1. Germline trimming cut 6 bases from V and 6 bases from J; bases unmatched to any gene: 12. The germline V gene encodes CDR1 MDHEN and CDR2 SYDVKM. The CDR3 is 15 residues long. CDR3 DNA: TGTGCCAGCAGACTCGACCGGACAGGGTCCAATGGCTACACCTTC. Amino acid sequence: CASRLDRTGSNGYTF.

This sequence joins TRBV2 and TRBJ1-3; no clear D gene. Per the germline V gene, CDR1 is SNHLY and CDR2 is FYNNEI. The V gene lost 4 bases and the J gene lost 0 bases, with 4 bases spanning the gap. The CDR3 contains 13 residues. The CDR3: CASSVSSGNTIYF. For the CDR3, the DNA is TGTGCCAGCAGTGTGAGCTCTGGAAACACCATATATTTT.

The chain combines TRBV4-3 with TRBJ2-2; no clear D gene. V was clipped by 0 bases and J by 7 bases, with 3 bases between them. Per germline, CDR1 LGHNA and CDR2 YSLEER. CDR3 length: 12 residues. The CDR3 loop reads CASSQDGGELFF. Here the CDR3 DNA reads TGCGCCAGCAGCCAAGACGGCGGGGAGCTGTTTTTT.

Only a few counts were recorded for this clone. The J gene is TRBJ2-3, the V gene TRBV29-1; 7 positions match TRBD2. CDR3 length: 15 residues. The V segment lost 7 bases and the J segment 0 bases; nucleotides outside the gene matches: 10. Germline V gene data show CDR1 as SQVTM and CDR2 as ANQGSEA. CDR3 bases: TGCAGCGCTACTACGGGGGGACGGAGCACAGATACGCAGTATTTT. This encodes CSATTGGRSTDTQYF.

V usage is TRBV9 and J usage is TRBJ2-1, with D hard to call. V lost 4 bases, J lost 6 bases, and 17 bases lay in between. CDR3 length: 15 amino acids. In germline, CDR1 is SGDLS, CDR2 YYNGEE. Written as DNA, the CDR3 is TGTGCCAGCAGCCCCCTTCCAGCGCGCAGCAATGAGCAGTTCTTC. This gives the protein CASSPLPARSNEQFF.

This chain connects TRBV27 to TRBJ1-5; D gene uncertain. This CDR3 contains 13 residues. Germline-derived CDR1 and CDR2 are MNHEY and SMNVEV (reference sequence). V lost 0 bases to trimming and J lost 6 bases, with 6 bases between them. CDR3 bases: TGTGCCAGCAGTTTATCAACTTTTCAGCCCCAGCATTTT. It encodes CASSLSTFQPQHF.